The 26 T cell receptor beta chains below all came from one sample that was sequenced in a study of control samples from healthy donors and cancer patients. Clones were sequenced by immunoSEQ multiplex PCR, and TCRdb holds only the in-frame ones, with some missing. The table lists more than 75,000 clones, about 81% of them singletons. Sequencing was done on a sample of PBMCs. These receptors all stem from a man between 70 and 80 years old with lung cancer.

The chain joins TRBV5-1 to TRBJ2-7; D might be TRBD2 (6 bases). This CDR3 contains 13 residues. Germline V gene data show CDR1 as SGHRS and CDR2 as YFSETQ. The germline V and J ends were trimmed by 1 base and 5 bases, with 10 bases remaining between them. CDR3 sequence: CASSLQGGDEQYF. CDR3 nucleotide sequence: TGCGCCAGCAGCTTGCAGGGAGGCGACGAGCAGTACTTC.

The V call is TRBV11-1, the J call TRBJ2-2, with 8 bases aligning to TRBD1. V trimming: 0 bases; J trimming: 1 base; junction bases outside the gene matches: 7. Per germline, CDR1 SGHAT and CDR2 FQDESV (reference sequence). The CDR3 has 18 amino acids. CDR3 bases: TGTGCCAGCAGCTTAGCAGGAGGACAGGGTGGGAACACCGGGGAGCTGTTTTTT. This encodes CASSLAGGQGGNTGELFF.

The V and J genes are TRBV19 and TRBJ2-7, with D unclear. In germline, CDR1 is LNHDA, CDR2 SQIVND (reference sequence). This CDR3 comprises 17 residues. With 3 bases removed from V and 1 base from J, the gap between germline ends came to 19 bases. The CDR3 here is CASSMAGKGTVSYEQYF. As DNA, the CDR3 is TGTGCCAGTAGTATGGCTGGGAAAGGCACGGTTTCCTACGAGCAGTACTTC.

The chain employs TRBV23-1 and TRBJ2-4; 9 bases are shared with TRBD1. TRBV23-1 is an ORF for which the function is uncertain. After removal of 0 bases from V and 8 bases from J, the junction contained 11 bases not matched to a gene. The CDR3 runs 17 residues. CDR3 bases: TGCGCCAGCAGTCAATCGGTTCCGATACAGGGGGCGTACATTCAGTACTTC. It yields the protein CASSQSVPIQGAYIQYF.

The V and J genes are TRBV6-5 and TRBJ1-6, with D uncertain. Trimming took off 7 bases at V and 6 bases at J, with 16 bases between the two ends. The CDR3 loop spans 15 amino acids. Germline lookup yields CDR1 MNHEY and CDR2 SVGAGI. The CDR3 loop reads CASTPSSGINSPLHF. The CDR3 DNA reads TGTGCCAGCACCCCATCCAGCGGTATTAATTCACCCCTCCACTTT.

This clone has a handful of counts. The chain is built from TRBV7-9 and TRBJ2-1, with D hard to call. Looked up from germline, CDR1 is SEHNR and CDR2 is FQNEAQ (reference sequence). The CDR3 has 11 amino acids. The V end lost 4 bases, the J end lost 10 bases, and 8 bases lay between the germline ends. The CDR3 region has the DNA TGTGCCAGCAGCTCCTATACGGAGCAGTTCTTC. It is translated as CASSSYTEQFF.

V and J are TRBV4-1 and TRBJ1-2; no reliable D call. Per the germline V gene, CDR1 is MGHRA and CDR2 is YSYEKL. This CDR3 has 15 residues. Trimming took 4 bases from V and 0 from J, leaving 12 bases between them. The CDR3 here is CASSPHNAPNYGYTF. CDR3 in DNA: TGCGCCAGCAGCCCTCATAACGCACCTAACTATGGCTACACCTTC.

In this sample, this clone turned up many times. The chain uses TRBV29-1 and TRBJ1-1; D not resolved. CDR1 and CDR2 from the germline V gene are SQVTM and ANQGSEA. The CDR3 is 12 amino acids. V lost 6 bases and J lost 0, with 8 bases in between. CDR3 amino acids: CSVDVMNTEAFF. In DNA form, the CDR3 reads TGCAGCGTGGATGTAATGAACACTGAAGCTTTCTTT.

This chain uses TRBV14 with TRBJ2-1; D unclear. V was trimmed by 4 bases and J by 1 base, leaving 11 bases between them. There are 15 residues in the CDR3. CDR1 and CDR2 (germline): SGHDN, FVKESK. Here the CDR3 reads CASSPLQLSYNEQFF. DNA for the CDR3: TGTGCCAGCAGCCCCCTACAGTTATCCTACAATGAGCAGTTCTTC.

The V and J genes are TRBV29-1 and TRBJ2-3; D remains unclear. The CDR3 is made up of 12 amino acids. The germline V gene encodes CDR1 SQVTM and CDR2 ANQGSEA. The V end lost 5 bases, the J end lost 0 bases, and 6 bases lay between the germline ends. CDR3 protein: CSVLVSTDTQYF. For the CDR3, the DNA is TGCAGCGTTTTGGTGAGCACAGATACGCAGTATTTT.

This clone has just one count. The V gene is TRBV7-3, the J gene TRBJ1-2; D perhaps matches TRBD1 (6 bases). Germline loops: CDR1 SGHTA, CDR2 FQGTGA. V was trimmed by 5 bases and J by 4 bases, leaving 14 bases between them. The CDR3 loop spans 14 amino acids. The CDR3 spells CASSTSGQTYGYTF. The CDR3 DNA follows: TGTGCCAGCAGCACCTCGGGACAAACCTATGGCTACACCTTC.

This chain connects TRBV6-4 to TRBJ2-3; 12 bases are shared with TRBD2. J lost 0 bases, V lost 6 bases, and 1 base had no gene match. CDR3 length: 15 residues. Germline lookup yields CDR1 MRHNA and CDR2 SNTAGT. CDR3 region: CASSGLAGSTDTQYF. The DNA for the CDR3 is TGTGCCAGCAGCGGACTAGCGGGAAGCACAGATACGCAGTATTTT.

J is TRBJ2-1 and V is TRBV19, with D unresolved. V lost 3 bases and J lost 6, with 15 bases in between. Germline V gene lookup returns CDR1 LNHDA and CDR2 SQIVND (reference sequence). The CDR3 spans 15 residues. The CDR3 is CASSIRKTQPNEQFF. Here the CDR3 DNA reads TGTGCCAGTAGTATTCGGAAGACCCAACCCAATGAGCAGTTCTTC. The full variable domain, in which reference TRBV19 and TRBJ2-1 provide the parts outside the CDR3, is DGGITQSPKYLFRKEGQNVTLSCEQNLNHDAMYWYRQDPGQGLRLIYYSQIVNDFQKGDIAEGYSVSREKKESFPLTVTSAQKNPTAFYLCASSIRKTQPNEQFFGPGTRLTVL.

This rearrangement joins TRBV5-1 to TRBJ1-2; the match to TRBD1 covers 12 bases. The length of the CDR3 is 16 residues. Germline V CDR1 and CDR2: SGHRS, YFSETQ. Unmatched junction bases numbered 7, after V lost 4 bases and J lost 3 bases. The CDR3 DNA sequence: TGCGCCAGCAGCCTGGGGGACAGGGGGCTCGACTATGGCTACACCTTC. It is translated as CASSLGDRGLDYGYTF.

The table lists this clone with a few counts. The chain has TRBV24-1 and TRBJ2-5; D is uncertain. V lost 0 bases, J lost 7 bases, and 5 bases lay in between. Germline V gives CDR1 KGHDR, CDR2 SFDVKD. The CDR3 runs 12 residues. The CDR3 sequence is CATSDLQMTQYF. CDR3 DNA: TGTGCCACCAGTGATTTGCAAATGACCCAGTACTTC.

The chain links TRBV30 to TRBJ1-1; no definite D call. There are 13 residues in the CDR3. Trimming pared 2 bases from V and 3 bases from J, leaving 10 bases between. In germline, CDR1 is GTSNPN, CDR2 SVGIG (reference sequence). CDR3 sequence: CAWSSQLDTEAFF. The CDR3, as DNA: TGTGCCTGGAGTAGCCAGCTAGACACTGAAGCTTTCTTT. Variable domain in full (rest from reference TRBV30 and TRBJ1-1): SQTIHQWPATLVQPVGSPLSLECTVEGTSNPNLYWYRQAAGRGLQLLFYSVGIGQISSEVPQNLSASRPQDRQFILSSKKLLLSDSGFYLCAWSSQLDTEAFFGQGTRLTVV.

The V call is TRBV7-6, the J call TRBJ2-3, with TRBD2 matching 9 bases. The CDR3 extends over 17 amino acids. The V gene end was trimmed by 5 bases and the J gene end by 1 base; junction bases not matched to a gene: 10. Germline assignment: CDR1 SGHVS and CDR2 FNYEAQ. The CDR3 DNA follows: TGTGCCAGCAGCACTACTGGTAGCGGGGGAGGCACAGATACGCAGTATTTT. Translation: CASSTTGSGGGTDTQYF.

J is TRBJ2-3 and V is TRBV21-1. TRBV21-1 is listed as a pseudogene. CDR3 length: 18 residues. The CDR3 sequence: CASSQSPFGRELADTQYF. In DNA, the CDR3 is TGTGCCAGCAGCCAATCACCCTTCGGCAGGGAGTTAGCAGATACGCAGTATTTT.

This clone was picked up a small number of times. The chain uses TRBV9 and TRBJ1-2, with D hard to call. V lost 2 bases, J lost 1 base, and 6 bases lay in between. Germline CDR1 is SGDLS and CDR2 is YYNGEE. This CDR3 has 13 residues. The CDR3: CASSVEGNYGYTF. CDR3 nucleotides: TGTGCCAGCAGCGTGGAGGGTAACTATGGCTACACCTTC. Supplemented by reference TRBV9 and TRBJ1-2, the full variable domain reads DSGVTQTPKHLITATGQRVTLRCSPRSGDLSVYWYQQSLDQGLQFLIQYYNGEERAKGNILERFSAQQFPDLHSELNLSSLELGDSALYFCASSVEGNYGYTFGSGTRLTVV.

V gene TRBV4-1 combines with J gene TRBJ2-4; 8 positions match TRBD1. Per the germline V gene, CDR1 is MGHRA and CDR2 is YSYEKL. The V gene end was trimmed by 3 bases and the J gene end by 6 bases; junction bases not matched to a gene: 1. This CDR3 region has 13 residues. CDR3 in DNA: TGCGCCAGCAGCCAGGACAGGGCAAACATTCAGTACTTC. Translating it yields CASSQDRANIQYF.

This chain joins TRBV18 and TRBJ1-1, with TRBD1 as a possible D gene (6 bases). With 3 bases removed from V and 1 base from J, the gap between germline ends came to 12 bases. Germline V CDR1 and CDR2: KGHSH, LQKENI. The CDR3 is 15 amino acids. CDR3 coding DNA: TGTGCCAGCTCACCGGCAGGGGCGCCGAACACTGAAGCTTTCTTT. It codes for CASSPAGAPNTEAFF.

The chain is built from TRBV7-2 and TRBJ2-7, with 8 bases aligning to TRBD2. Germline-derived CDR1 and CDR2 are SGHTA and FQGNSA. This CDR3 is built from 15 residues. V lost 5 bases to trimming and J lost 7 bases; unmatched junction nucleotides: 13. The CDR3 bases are TGTGCCAGCAGCCCAGCCGGGACTAGGGTCTTAGAGCAGTACTTC. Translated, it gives CASSPAGTRVLEQYF.

CDR3 sequence (DNA): TGTGCCAGCAGCCTAGTCCGACAGAATGGATTGACCCTCCACTTT. Its translation: CASSLVRQNGLTLHF. V gene TRBV7-9 combines with J gene TRBJ1-6; the D gene is possibly TRBD1 (5 bases). The germline gives CDR1 SEHNR, CDR2 FQNEAQ (reference sequence). Between the trimmed V and J ends, which lost 5 bases and 14 bases, there was a span of 22 bases. There are 15 residues in the CDR3.

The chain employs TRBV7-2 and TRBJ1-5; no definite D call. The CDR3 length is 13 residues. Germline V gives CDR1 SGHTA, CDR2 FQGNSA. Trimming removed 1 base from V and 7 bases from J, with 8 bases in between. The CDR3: CASSLGGGQPQHF. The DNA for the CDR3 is TGTGCCAGCAGCTTAGGGGGAGGCCAGCCCCAGCATTTT.

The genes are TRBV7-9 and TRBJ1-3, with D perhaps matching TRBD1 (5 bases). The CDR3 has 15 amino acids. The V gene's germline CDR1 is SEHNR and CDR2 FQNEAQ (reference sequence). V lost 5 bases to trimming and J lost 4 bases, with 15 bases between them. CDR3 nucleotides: TGTGCCAGCAGCAGACCCACAGGTCTGGGAAACACCATATATTTT. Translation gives CASSRPTGLGNTIYF.

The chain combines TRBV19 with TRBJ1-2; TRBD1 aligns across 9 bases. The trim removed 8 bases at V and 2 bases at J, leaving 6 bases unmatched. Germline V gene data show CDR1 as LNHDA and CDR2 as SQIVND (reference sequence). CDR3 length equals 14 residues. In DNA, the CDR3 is TGTGCCAGTGCCCCAGGACAGGGGAACTATGGCTACACCTTC. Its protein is CASAPGQGNYGYTF.